This T cell receptor (beta chain) emerged from a study of tumor-infiltrating lymphocytes in localized non-small cell lung cancer. From germline, CDR1 is MNHEY and CDR2 SVGAGI. The CDR3 has 11 residues. Trimming stripped 1 base from V and 7 bases from J, with 4 bases between. Clones were read by immunoSEQ multiplex PCR, and TCRdb kept only the in-frame ones, dropping some. The sample shows 9,500 to 15,000 clones, over 70% of them seen only once. J is TRBJ1-1 and V is TRBV6-5; no definite D call. Source material: lung tumor tissue. This receptor was identified in a human donor with non-small cell lung cancer. The CDR3 DNA follows: TGTGCCAGCAGTTACTGGGGTGAAGCTTTCTTT. Translated: CASSYWGEAFF.